Only one count was recorded for the clone carrying this T cell receptor beta chain. This entry belongs to a study of technical replicates of blood from a handful of donors. Only in-frame clones appear in the TCRdb table, and some are missing; sequencing was by immunoSEQ multiplex PCR. Counted here are about 81,000 clones, around 95% occurring once; the ten biggest clones make up 0.36%. Germline V lookup: CDR1 SGHRS, CDR2 YFSETQ. The V gene end was trimmed by 4 bases and the J gene end by 5 bases; junction bases not matched to a gene: 14. The CDR3 sequence is 17 residues long. Sequenced sample: T cells isolated from PBMCs. V usage is TRBV5-1 and J usage is TRBJ2-5, with 10 positions matching TRBD1. This receptor was identified in a human donor in good health. In DNA, the CDR3 is TGCGCCAGCAGCCTGAGTACCGGGACAGGGGTTTCGGAGACCCAGTACTTC. Translating it yields CASSLSTGTGVSETQYF.